The 20 T cell receptor beta chains reported below all come from one sample, sequenced in a study of shared clonotypes between healthy human individuals. The data were produced by immunoSEQ multiplex PCR, yet TCRdb's version contains in-frame clones alone and is incomplete. The sample carries 650,000 to 700,000 clones, 80% to 95% recorded once. Sequencing used memory CD8+ T cells from PBMCs. Subset defined: CD45RO+ cells pooled with CCR7-negative TemRA cells. These receptor sequences come from a man aged 18 to 35 in good health. Some clones in this sample may be carry-over from other donors' samples.

The chain couples TRBV6-6 to TRBJ2-2; the D is unclear. Trimming pared 3 bases from V and 9 bases from J, leaving 5 bases between. Germline loops: CDR1 MNHNY, CDR2 SVGAGI (reference sequence). The CDR3 consists of 11 residues. CDR3 region: CASSYSWELFF. CDR3 sequence (DNA): TGTGCCAGCAGTTATTCTTGGGAGCTGTTTTTT.

This chain links TRBV10-3 with TRBJ2-7; TRBD2 might be the D (5 bases). The V gene lost 6 bases and the J gene lost 5 bases, with 11 bases spanning the gap. CDR3 length: 12 amino acids. CDR1 ENHRY and CDR2 SYGVKD come from the germline V gene. Here the CDR3 DNA reads TGTGCCATCAGAGCAACTAGAGACGAGCAGTACTTC. It is translated as CAIRATRDEQYF.

V and J are TRBV28 and TRBJ1-3; D may be TRBD1 (5 bases). Germline V CDR1 and CDR2: MDHEN, SYDVKM. V lost 5 bases, J lost 3 bases, and 23 bases lay in between. The CDR3 loop spans 18 amino acids. CDR3 loop: CASSPLGGQGLDGNTIYF. CDR3 coding DNA: TGTGCCAGCAGTCCCCTGGGCGGCCAGGGCCTCGATGGAAACACCATATATTTT.

This chain uses TRBV28 with TRBJ2-7, with 7 bases fitting TRBD2. Trimming removed 5 bases from V and 1 base from J; junction bases left unmatched: 5. Per the germline V gene, CDR1 is MDHEN and CDR2 is SYDVKM. The CDR3 length is 14 residues. CDR3 amino acids: CASSPPSGSYEQYF. CDR3 DNA: TGTGCCAGCAGTCCACCTAGCGGTTCCTACGAGCAGTACTTC.

This clone has just one count. This sample also contains other DNA sequences that code for the same CDR3. This chain links TRBV7-9 with TRBJ1-5, with TRBD1 matching 7 bases. V dropped 5 bases and J dropped 4; count of bases not matched to a gene: 8. The CDR3 runs to 15 residues. In germline, CDR1 is SEHNR, CDR2 FQNEAQ (reference sequence). For the CDR3, the DNA is TGTGCCAGCAGCCTCGGGACAGCCTCAAATCAGCCCCAGCATTTT. Translation: CASSLGTASNQPQHF.

For the CDR3, the DNA is TGTGCCAGCAGTGAACCAGCGGGAGTTGATCCCTACAATGAGCAGTTCTTC. Translation: CASSEPAGVDPYNEQFF. The chain is built from TRBV27 and TRBJ2-1; 8 bases align to TRBD2. Germline-derived CDR1 and CDR2 are MNHEY and SMNVEV (reference sequence). V was clipped by 5 bases and J by 2 bases; unmatched bases: 11. The CDR3 has 17 amino acids.

A single count supports this clone. The chain combines TRBV5-1 with TRBJ2-2; 10 bases agree with TRBD1. This CDR3 is built from 14 residues. V lost 7 bases to trimming and J lost 6 bases; unmatched junction nucleotides: 6. Germline CDR1 SGHRS, CDR2 YFSETQ. In nucleotides, the CDR3 is TGCGCCAGCCTCGACAGGGGGCATTCCGGGGAGCTGTTTTTT. Its translation: CASLDRGHSGELFF. The whole variable domain, filled in from reference TRBV5-1 and TRBJ2-2, reads KAGVTQTPRYLIKTRGQQVTLSCSPISGHRSVSWYQQTPGQGLQFLFEYFSETQRNKGNFPGRFSGRQFSNSRSEMNVSTLELGDSALYLCASLDRGHSGELFFGEGSRLTVL.

The chain employs TRBV9 and TRBJ2-7, with 7 bases aligning to TRBD1. Germline CDR1 SGDLS, CDR2 YYNGEE. The V gene end was trimmed by 3 bases and the J gene end by 2 bases; junction bases not matched to a gene: 11. The CDR3 is made up of 16 amino acids. CDR3 in amino acids: CASSGPNRGYPYEQYF. For the CDR3, the DNA is TGTGCCAGCAGCGGCCCTAACAGGGGTTACCCCTACGAGCAGTACTTC.

This clone occurred a few times. The same CDR3 is also encoded by other DNA sequences in this sample. The gene calls are TRBV11-2 and TRBJ2-7; no firm D call. Germline CDR1 and CDR2: SGHAT and FQNNGV. The CDR3 runs 11 residues. The V gene lost 1 base and the J gene lost 2 bases, with 0 bases spanning the gap. CDR3 in amino acids: CASSLAYEQYF. In DNA, the CDR3 is TGTGCCAGCAGCTTAGCCTACGAGCAGTACTTC. The full variable domain, with the rest looked up from reference TRBV11-2 and TRBJ2-7, is EAGVAQSPRYKIIEKRQSVAFWCNPISGHATLYWYQQILGQGPKLLIQFQNNGVVDDSQLPKDRFSAERLKGVDSTLKIQPAKLEDSAVYLCASSLAYEQYFGPGTRLTVT.

The chain combines TRBV27 with TRBJ1-5; no definite D call. This CDR3 region has 17 residues. Germline loops: CDR1 MNHEY, CDR2 SMNVEV (reference sequence). Trimming removed 1 base at V and 0 bases at J, with 13 bases between. CDR3 in amino acids: CASSLFGNSHSNQPQHF. The CDR3 nucleotides are TGTGCCAGCAGTTTATTTGGGAACAGCCATAGCAATCAGCCCCAGCATTTT.

Of note for this clone: A junction boundary mismatches the germline segment, possibly from a read error. The chain is built from TRBV6-4 and TRBJ1-5, with D hard to call. Germline V CDR1 and CDR2: MRHNA, SNTAGT. The CDR3 extends over 17 amino acids. The CDR3 sequence is CASSYSSRPYSNQPQHF. The CDR3 nucleotides are TGTGCCAGCAGTTACTCGTCTCGCCCATATAGCAATCAGCCCCAGCATTTT.

This sequence joins TRBV19 and TRBJ2-7; 12 nucleotides agree with TRBD2. After removal of 5 bases from V and 2 bases from J, the junction contained 4 bases not matched to a gene. CDR1 and CDR2 from the germline V gene are LNHDA and SQIVND (reference sequence). The CDR3 is made up of 15 amino acids. In DNA, the CDR3 is TGTGCCAGTAGTGGATGGACTAGCGGGACCTACGAGCAGTACTTC. Translated, it gives CASSGWTSGTYEQYF.

The chain has TRBV6-1 and TRBJ1-3; D not certain. V was trimmed by 2 bases and J by 0 bases, leaving 8 bases between them. Germline CDR1 and CDR2: MNHNS and SASEGT. The CDR3 is made up of 15 amino acids. Here the CDR3 reads CASSEQAFSGNTIYF. The DNA for the CDR3 is TGTGCCAGCAGTGAACAGGCCTTCTCTGGAAACACCATATATTTT.

The chain joins TRBV5-1 to TRBJ1-2; no definite D call. V gave up 4 bases and J gave up 6 bases, with 13 bases separating them. The CDR3 has 13 residues. CDR1 and CDR2 from the germline V gene are SGHRS and YFSETQ. In nucleotides, the CDR3 is TGCGCCAGCAGCCTGGCATATAAAGATGGCTACACCTTC. Protein sequence: CASSLAYKDGYTF.

V and J are TRBV28 and TRBJ1-2; unclear D gene. The CDR3 length is 14 residues. Trimming stripped 7 bases from V and 4 bases from J, with 16 bases between. The germline CDR1 and CDR2 sequences are MDHEN and SYDVKM. The CDR3 bases are TGTGCCAGCACCTGGAGGGCTCGGGGCTATGGCTACACCTTC. As protein: CASTWRARGYGYTF.

The genes are TRBV2 and TRBJ2-2, with D perhaps TRBD1 (5 bases). The CDR3 spans 15 residues. Germline V gene sequence: CDR1 SNHLY, CDR2 FYNNEI. V gave up 4 bases and J gave up 1 base, with 10 bases separating them. CDR3 region: CASSGLDRNTGELFF. The CDR3 bases are TGTGCCAGCAGTGGCCTAGACAGGAACACCGGGGAGCTGTTTTTT.

V gene TRBV6-4 combines with J gene TRBJ2-1; 7 bases line up with TRBD1. CDR1 MRHNA and CDR2 SNTAGT come from the germline V gene. With 5 bases clipped from V and 7 bases from J, the junction kept 14 bases outside the gene matches. This CDR3 has 16 residues. CDR3 amino acids: CASSKTATAGGNEQFF. DNA of the CDR3: TGTGCCAGCAGTAAAACCGCTACGGCAGGGGGAAATGAGCAGTTCTTC.

Notes on this clone: The sample has other DNA sequences that encode this CDR3 too. The chain employs TRBV9 and TRBJ2-7; 7 bases fit TRBD1. V shed 4 bases, J shed 0 bases, and the junction held 4 bases outside the gene matches. The CDR3 length is 14 residues. Per the germline V gene, CDR1 is SGDLS and CDR2 is YYNGEE. DNA for the CDR3: TGTGCCAGCAGCCCCTGGGACAGCTCCTACGAGCAGTACTTC. Protein sequence: CASSPWDSSYEQYF.

J is TRBJ1-4 and V is TRBV11-2, with 9 bases identical to TRBD1. J was trimmed by 5 bases and V by 1 base; bases with no gene match: 2. There are 15 residues in the CDR3. Germline V lookup: CDR1 SGHAT, CDR2 FQNNGV. CDR3 sequence reads: CASSLVGTGNEKLFF. CDR3 coding DNA: TGTGCCAGCAGCTTAGTGGGGACAGGGAATGAAAAACTGTTTTTT. The whole variable domain, remainder taken from reference TRBV11-2 and TRBJ1-4, is EAGVAQSPRYKIIEKRQSVAFWCNPISGHATLYWYQQILGQGPKLLIQFQNNGVVDDSQLPKDRFSAERLKGVDSTLKIQPAKLEDSAVYLCASSLVGTGNEKLFFGSGTQLSVL.

The chain combines TRBV6-5 with TRBJ2-7; 12 nucleotides line up with TRBD1. V lost 4 bases and J lost 4; bases outside the gene matches: 8. The germline V gene encodes CDR1 MNHEY and CDR2 SVGAGI. This CDR3 contains 16 residues. Here the CDR3 reads CASSSPRGQGAYEQYF. CDR3 DNA sequence: TGTGCCAGCAGTTCCCCGCGGGGACAGGGGGCTTACGAGCAGTACTTC.